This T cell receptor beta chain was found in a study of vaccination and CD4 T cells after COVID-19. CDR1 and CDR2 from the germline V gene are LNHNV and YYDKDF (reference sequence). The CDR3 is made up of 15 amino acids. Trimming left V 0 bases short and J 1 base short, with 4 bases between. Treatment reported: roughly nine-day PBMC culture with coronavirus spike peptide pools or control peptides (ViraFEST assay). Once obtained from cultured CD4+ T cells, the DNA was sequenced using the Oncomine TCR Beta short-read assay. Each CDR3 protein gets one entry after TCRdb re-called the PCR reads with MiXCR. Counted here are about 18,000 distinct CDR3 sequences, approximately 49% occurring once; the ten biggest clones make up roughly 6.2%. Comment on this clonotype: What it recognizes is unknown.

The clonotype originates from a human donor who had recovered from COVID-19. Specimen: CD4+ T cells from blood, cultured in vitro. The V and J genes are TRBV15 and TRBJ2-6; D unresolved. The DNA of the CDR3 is TGTGCCACCAGCAGAGATCGATCTGGGGCCAACGTCCTGACTTTC. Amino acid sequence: CATSRDRSGANVLTF.